One sample yielded the 26 T cell receptor beta chains listed below, sequenced in a study of blood T cell repertoires in COVID-19. Profiled with immunoSEQ multiplex PCR; TCRdb holds only in-frame clones, not every one. The sample yields approximately 75,000 clones, approximately 86% seen once. The sequenced sample was peripheral blood. Every receptor here comes from an elderly man with COVID-19, enrolled during active disease.

This clone was observed a single time. The chain links TRBV7-9 to TRBJ1-4; the match to TRBD1 covers 7 bases. The V and J ends lost 1 base and 6 bases, in that order; junction bases with no gene match: 2. Germline V lookup: CDR1 SEHNR, CDR2 FQNEAQ (reference sequence). The CDR3 is made up of 14 amino acids. The CDR3 DNA is TGTGCCAGCAGCTTAGACAGGGGTGATGAAAAACTGTTTTTT. Its protein is CASSLDRGDEKLFF.

The V and J genes are TRBV15 and TRBJ2-5, with D uncertain. V dropped 0 bases and J dropped 6 bases, with 14 bases sitting between them. CDR1 and CDR2 (germline): LNHNV, YYDKDF (reference sequence). The CDR3 loop spans 15 amino acids. The CDR3 DNA follows: TGTGCCACCAGCAGAGATCATGGCCCTTGGCAGACCCAGTACTTC. Translating gives CATSRDHGPWQTQYF.

This clone occurred a few times. This rearrangement joins TRBV5-4 to TRBJ2-5; unclear D gene. The CDR3 is made up of 13 amino acids. The V end was cut by 0 bases, the J end by 1 base, with 4 bases between. From germline, CDR1 is SGHNT and CDR2 YYREEE (reference sequence). Written as DNA, the CDR3 is TGTGCCAGCAGCTTGGGGGCCCAAGAGACCCAGTACTTC. Protein: CASSLGAQETQYF.

The gene calls are TRBV27 and TRBJ1-6; 7 bases are shared with TRBD1. CDR1 is MNHEY, CDR2 SMNVEV, per germline (reference sequence). The CDR3 contains 15 residues. With 7 bases clipped from V and 7 bases from J, the junction kept 10 bases outside the gene matches. CDR3 sequence reads: CASTGWDSLNSPLHF. The CDR3 coding sequence is TGTGCCAGCACTGGATGGGACAGCTTAAATTCACCCCTCCACTTT.

This chain uses TRBV5-6 with TRBJ1-5; D ambiguous. The germline V and J ends were trimmed by 5 bases and 4 bases, with 10 bases remaining between them. CDR3 size: 13 residues. Germline loops: CDR1 SGHDT, CDR2 YYEEEE. This CDR3 reads CASSRTSNQPQHF. CDR3 bases: TGTGCCAGCAGTCGTACATCGAATCAGCCCCAGCATTTT.

The chain combines TRBV7-3 with TRBJ1-5; 7 nucleotides align to TRBD1. Losses at the gene ends were 0 bases for V and 3 bases for J; bases not matched to a gene: 11. There are 18 residues in the CDR3. Germline loops: CDR1 SGHTA, CDR2 FQGTGA. The CDR3 protein is CASSLTWANRGHNQPQHF. CDR3 coding DNA: TGTGCCAGCAGCTTAACGTGGGCAAACAGGGGCCACAATCAGCCCCAGCATTTT.

This chain joins TRBV3-1 (or the pseudogene TRBV3-2) and TRBJ2-7, with a weak D call TRBD1 (6 bases). V was trimmed by 6 bases and J by 5 bases, leaving 17 bases between them. CDR3 size: 14 residues. Germline V gene data show CDR1 as LGHDT and CDR2 as YNNKEL (reference sequence). CDR3 amino acids: CASRYNRDRHEQYF. The CDR3 region has the DNA TGTGCCAGCAGGTACAACAGGGACCGCCACGAGCAGTACTTC.

This clone occurred once. V gene TRBV5-1 combines with J gene TRBJ2-2; possible D gene TRBD2, 6 bases. The length of the CDR3 is 14 residues. Deletions cut 7 bases from V and 2 bases from J, with 12 bases between. Germline-derived CDR1 and CDR2 are SGHRS and YFSETQ. This chain's CDR3 is CASRFGGNTGELFF. DNA of the CDR3: TGCGCCAGCCGTTTCGGGGGAAACACCGGGGAGCTGTTTTTT.

The J gene is TRBJ2-3, the V gene TRBV6-2 or TRBV6-3, with D possibly TRBD2 on 5 matching bases. In germline, CDR1 is MNHEY, CDR2 SVGEGT. The length of the CDR3 is 17 residues. Trimming cost V 0 bases and J 7 bases, with 20 bases left between them. The CDR3 protein is CASSYSGLATRSYTQYF. The CDR3 DNA reads as TGTGCCAGCAGTTACTCAGGTCTCGCAACTAGGTCATATACGCAGTATTTT.

This clone has only a few counts. The J gene is TRBJ1-3, the V gene TRBV5-5; a possible D gene is TRBD1 (6 bases). This CDR3 comprises 15 residues. The germline gives CDR1 SGHKS, CDR2 YYEKEE (reference sequence). V lost 4 bases and J 3 bases, leaving 14 bases between the germline ends. The CDR3 DNA is TGTGCCAGCAGCCCAACAGGGATAGTTGGAAACACCATATATTTT. Protein: CASSPTGIVGNTIYF.

This clone has just one count. The chain uses TRBV6-1 and TRBJ1-1; D call uncertain. The CDR3 runs 15 residues. The V and J ends lost 0 bases and 7 bases respectively, with 15 bases between them. Germline values: CDR1 MNHNS, CDR2 SASEGT. CDR3 amino acids: CASSEARAPSGEAFF. The CDR3 DNA sequence: TGTGCCAGCAGTGAAGCGCGGGCACCTTCGGGTGAAGCTTTCTTT.

In DNA, the CDR3 is TGTGCCAGCAGCCGGAGACAGGCGGGAAACACCATATATTTT. Its translation: CASSRRQAGNTIYF. The V gene is TRBV7-9, the J gene TRBJ1-3; weak D call: TRBD1 (6 bases). Between the trimmed V and J ends, which lost 5 bases and 4 bases, there was a span of 12 bases. Germline V gives CDR1 SEHNR, CDR2 FQNEAQ (reference sequence). This CDR3 contains 14 residues.

This clone showed up just once. The gene calls are TRBV9 and TRBJ1-6, with TRBD1 as a possible D gene (5 bases). V gave up 1 base and J gave up 5 bases, with 7 bases separating them. Germline CDR1 and CDR2: SGDLS and YYNGEE. This CDR3 is built from 14 residues. CDR3 region: CASSVKGDNSPLHF. The CDR3 DNA reads as TGTGCCAGCAGCGTAAAAGGGGATAATTCACCCCTCCACTTT.

The V call is TRBV28, the J call TRBJ2-7; 8 bases fit TRBD1. Germline V CDR1 and CDR2: MDHEN, SYDVKM. The V gene end was trimmed by 6 bases and the J gene end by 3 bases; junction bases not matched to a gene: 10. This CDR3 contains 15 residues. CDR3 loop: CASRAPRGRYYEQYF. In DNA form, the CDR3 reads TGTGCCAGCAGGGCCCCCAGGGGGCGATACTACGAGCAGTACTTC.

The J gene is TRBJ1-1, the V gene TRBV12-3 or TRBV12-4; possibly TRBD1 for D (6 bases). The CDR3 runs 13 residues. Trimming left V 6 bases short and J 5 bases short, with 13 bases between. The CDR3 sequence: CASSGGARTEAFF. The CDR3 DNA follows: TGTGCCAGCAGCGGGGGGGCGAGGACTGAAGCTTTCTTT.

The J gene is TRBJ2-1, the V gene TRBV6-4; perhaps TRBD1 as D (5 bases). The germline V gene has CDR1 MRHNA and CDR2 SNTAGT. The V end lost 0 bases, the J end lost 8 bases, and 17 bases lay between the germline ends. The CDR3 length is 16 residues. The CDR3 loop reads CASSDSPRQGADEQFF. CDR3 DNA: TGTGCCAGCAGTGACTCTCCCAGGCAGGGTGCGGATGAGCAGTTCTTC.

This chain connects TRBV28 to TRBJ2-5; tentatively, D is TRBD1 (7 bases). This CDR3 has 13 amino acids. CDR1 and CDR2 (germline): MDHEN, SYDVKM. Trimming stripped 5 bases from V and 5 bases from J, with 12 bases between. The chain's CDR3 is CASSTQGRETQYF. CDR3 DNA sequence: TGTGCCAGCAGTACACAGGGGAGGGAGACCCAGTACTTC.

The chain is built from TRBV10-1 and TRBJ2-1; D possibly corresponds to TRBD2 (5 bases). CDR1 is WNHNN, CDR2 SYGVQD, per germline (reference sequence). The V gene lost 2 bases and the J gene lost 0 bases, with 11 bases spanning the gap. The CDR3 sequence is 16 residues long. This CDR3 is CASSEEGYASYNEQFF. The CDR3 coding sequence is TGCGCCAGCAGTGAGGAGGGATACGCCTCCTACAATGAGCAGTTCTTC.

This chain connects TRBV3-1 (or the pseudogene TRBV3-2) to TRBJ1-3; D might be TRBD1 (5 bases). Trimming pared 4 bases from V and 0 bases from J, leaving 13 bases between. Germline V gene data show CDR1 as LGHDT and CDR2 as YNNKEL (reference sequence). The CDR3 is 16 residues long. The CDR3 sequence: CASSRGTIYSGNTIYF. In nucleotides, the CDR3 is TGTGCCAGCAGCCGCGGGACGATCTACTCTGGAAACACCATATATTTT.

This clone has more than one count but fewer than ten. The chain uses TRBV7-2 and TRBJ2-7; 7 nucleotides agree with TRBD1. CDR3 size: 15 residues. Germline-derived CDR1 and CDR2 are SGHTA and FQGNSA. The V segment lost 1 base and the J segment 3 bases; nucleotides outside the gene matches: 6. The CDR3, as DNA: TGTGCCAGCAGCTTAGGACAGGGTTATCTCTACGAGCAGTACTTC. Its protein is CASSLGQGYLYEQYF.

This rearrangement joins TRBV7-3 to TRBJ2-1; TRBD2 matches 10 bases. With 2 bases clipped from V and 2 bases from J, the junction kept 12 bases outside the gene matches. Germline-derived CDR1 and CDR2 are SGHTA and FQGTGA. This CDR3 is 19 amino acids long. CDR3 sequence reads: CASSLGVGPAGGPYNEQFF. The CDR3 DNA is TGTGCCAGCAGCTTAGGGGTAGGGCCAGCGGGGGGGCCCTACAATGAGCAGTTCTTC.

This rearrangement joins TRBV11-2 to TRBJ1-4; 9 bases are shared with TRBD1. V lost 6 bases and J lost 10; bases outside the gene matches: 6. The CDR3 has 13 residues. Germline V lookup: CDR1 SGHAT, CDR2 FQNNGV. CDR3 region: CASSPGQGGKLFF. For the CDR3, the DNA is TGTGCCAGCAGTCCGGGACAGGGAGGAAAACTGTTTTTT.

This chain connects TRBV3-1 (or the pseudogene TRBV3-2) to TRBJ2-7; the D is unclear. Trimming took 0 bases from V and 6 from J, leaving 9 bases between them. The CDR3 loop spans 13 amino acids. Germline CDR1 reads LGHDT; CDR2 reads YNNKEL (reference sequence). CDR3: CASSQDSGSEQYF. Written as DNA, the CDR3 is TGTGCCAGCAGCCAAGATTCAGGATCCGAGCAGTACTTC.

This clone was observed a single time. The chain is built from TRBV11-2 and TRBJ2-3; 12 nucleotides line up with TRBD2. Germline CDR1 SGHAT, CDR2 FQNNGV. There are 15 residues in the CDR3. J was trimmed by 6 bases and V by 5 bases; bases with no gene match: 6. The CDR3, as DNA: TGTGCCAGCAGCCCCCGTCTAGCGGGGGGGGATACGCAGTATTTT. This codes for CASSPRLAGGDTQYF.

The count of this clone is one. The rearrangement joins TRBV6-5 to TRBJ1-1, with TRBD1 matching over 10 bases. The germline V gene encodes CDR1 MNHEY and CDR2 SVGAGI. V lost 4 bases to trimming and J lost 7 bases; unmatched junction nucleotides: 0. The CDR3 length is 12 residues. CDR3 nucleotides: TGTGCCAGCAGTTGGGACAGGGGTGAAGCTTTCTTT. It codes for CASSWDRGEAFF.

The V gene is TRBV3-1 (or the pseudogene TRBV3-2), the J gene TRBJ2-7; D may be TRBD1 (5 bases). V lost 7 bases to trimming and J lost 6 bases, with 19 bases between them. The CDR3 extends over 14 amino acids. Germline CDR1 and CDR2: LGHDT and YNNKEL (reference sequence). The CDR3 DNA sequence: TGTGCCAGCACCCATGGCGCAGGGCTGGGCGAGCAGTACTTC. Its translation is CASTHGAGLGEQYF.